A few counts support the clone carrying this T cell receptor beta chain. Antigen specificity is unknown. The sample comes from a study of response to subunit inactivated influenza vaccine. One entry per CDR3 protein, called by TCRdb with MiXCR from the RT-PCR reads. The profile shows 530,000 or so distinct CDR3 sequences, around 25% of them singletons. V lost 6 bases and J 1 base, leaving 12 bases between the germline ends. Germline-derived CDR1 and CDR2 are MNHNS and SASEGT. CDR3 size: 14 residues. Study observations and caveats: Seasonal influenza vaccination, on each occasion, was suggested by the authors to recruit few new T cells.

Sample: CD4+ T cells sorted from PBMCs, taken about 5 days after vaccination. This rearrangement joins TRBV6-1 to TRBJ1-1; D is unclear. The clonotype comes from a man aged 45 to 65 who received an inactivated influenza vaccine. The CDR3 nucleotides are TGTGCCAGCAGCCGATCAACAGCGAACACTGAAGCTTTCTTT. Encoded protein: CASSRSTANTEAFF.